Below are 21 T cell receptor beta chains sequenced from a single sample in a study of T cells after yellow fever vaccination. TCRdb re-derived calls from the 5' RACE reads in MiXCR, one entry per CDR3 protein. This table holds over 200,000 distinct CDR3 sequences, approximately 6.3% found once. The source was CD4+ T cells sorted from PBMCs, collected on the day of the yellow fever booster vaccination. These receptors all come from a man aged 30 to 45 who received the YFV17D yellow fever vaccine.

This clonotype was seen many times. The genes are TRBV12-3 or TRBV12-4 and TRBJ2-7; D possibly corresponds to TRBD1 (6 bases). CDR3 size: 15 residues. The V end lost 5 bases, the J end lost 3 bases, and 17 bases lay between the germline ends. This CDR3 is CASSRFARDNYEQYF. Written as DNA, the CDR3 is TGTGCCAGCAGTCGATTCGCCCGGGACAACTACGAGCAGTACTTC.

V usage is TRBV5-4 and J usage is TRBJ2-3; 8 nucleotides align to TRBD2. CDR3 length equals 17 residues. The germline V gene encodes CDR1 SGHNT and CDR2 YYREEE (reference sequence). J gave up 6 bases and V 0 bases, and 12 bases lay outside the gene matches. The CDR3 DNA is TGTGCCAGCAGCTTGGTGCCCGGGAGGGCCCTCAGCGATACGCAGTATTTT. As protein: CASSLVPGRALSDTQYF.

In this sample, this clonotype turned up a few times. V gene TRBV28 combines with J gene TRBJ2-7, with D possibly being TRBD1 or TRBD2 (5 bases each). Trimming took 6 bases from V and 4 from J, leaving 13 bases between them. The germline CDR1 and CDR2 sequences are MDHEN and SYDVKM. This CDR3 region has 13 residues. CDR3 protein: CASSGKGLYEQYF. In DNA, the CDR3 is TGTGCCAGCAGCGGGAAGGGGCTTTACGAGCAGTACTTC. The full variable domain, with the rest looked up from reference TRBV28 and TRBJ2-7, is DVKVTQSSRYLVKRTGEKVFLECVQDMDHENMFWYRQDPGLGLRLIYFSYDVKMKEKGDIPEGYSVSREKKERFSLILESASTNQTSMYLCASSGKGLYEQYFGPGTRLTVT.

The genes are TRBV28 and TRBJ1-1; no firm D call. CDR1 is MDHEN and CDR2 is SYDVKM in the germline V gene. Trimming cost V 5 bases and J 11 bases, with 24 bases left between them. This CDR3 contains 15 residues. CDR3 protein: CASSPPAGLDLKAFF. The CDR3 DNA follows: TGTGCCAGCAGTCCTCCCGCTGGTTTGGATCTGAAGGCTTTCTTT.

The rearrangement joins TRBV20-1 to TRBJ2-5, with TRBD1 matching over 8 bases. The CDR3 extends over 15 amino acids. In germline, CDR1 is DFQATT, CDR2 SNEGSKA (reference sequence). After removal of 4 bases from V and 2 bases from J, the junction contained 9 bases not matched to a gene. The CDR3 bases are TGCAGTGCTACTGGACAGGGCTTCCAGCAAGAGACCCAGTACTTC. This sequence encodes CSATGQGFQQETQYF.

This clonotype was detected only a few times. V usage is TRBV27 and J usage is TRBJ2-1; 14 bases agree with TRBD2. The CDR3 loop spans 14 amino acids. Germline CDR1 is MNHEY and CDR2 is SMNVEV (reference sequence). The V and J ends lost 6 bases and 9 bases, in that order; junction bases with no gene match: 4. Written as DNA, the CDR3 is TGTGCCAGCAGCGGGACTAGCGGGAGTCGTGAGCAGTTCTTC. The encoded protein is CASSGTSGSREQFF.

This clonotype came up a few times. The V and J genes are TRBV12-3 or TRBV12-4 and TRBJ1-1; D possibly corresponds to TRBD1 (5 bases). The length of the CDR3 is 13 residues. Trimming shortened V by 4 bases and J by 5 bases, and 11 bases separated the two germline ends. CDR3 sequence: CASSWGRQTEAFF. As DNA, the CDR3 is TGTGCCAGCAGTTGGGGAAGACAGACTGAAGCTTTCTTT.

This chain connects TRBV7-2 to TRBJ2-1, with 13 positions matching TRBD2. The CDR3 is 14 residues long. Germline CDR1 reads SGHTA; CDR2 reads FQGNSA. Unmatched junction bases numbered 5, after V lost 7 bases and J lost 8 bases. The CDR3 loop is CASTGTSGMYEQFF. CDR3 in DNA: TGTGCCAGCACCGGGACTAGCGGGATGTATGAGCAGTTCTTC.

A remark on this clonotype: One base away lies a much larger clone, so this may be a sequencing read error. J is TRBJ1-2 and V is TRBV4-3; D is unclear. Looked up from germline, CDR1 is LGHNA and CDR2 is YSLEER. CDR3 size: 16 residues. CDR3 bases: TGCGCCAGCAGCAAAGATAGACGGCCTACTGGCTATGGCTACACCTTC. This codes for CASSKDRRPTGYGYTF.

This clonotype was found a few times. V and J are TRBV5-1 and TRBJ2-1, with 10 positions matching TRBD1. CDR1 and CDR2 from the germline V gene are SGHRS and YFSETQ. The CDR3 runs 16 residues. Losses at the gene ends were 4 bases for V and 7 bases for J; bases not matched to a gene: 11. CDR3 amino acids: CASSMTPGQGRNEQFF. The CDR3 DNA follows: TGCGCCAGCAGCATGACGCCGGGACAGGGGAGGAATGAGCAGTTCTTC.

This clonotype was recorded a few times. The V call is TRBV11-2, the J call TRBJ1-6, with D hard to call. This CDR3 has 11 amino acids. Germline V lookup: CDR1 SGHAT, CDR2 FQNNGV. V was clipped by 5 bases and J by 10 bases, with 6 bases between them. CDR3 DNA: TGTGCCAGCAGCACCGACTCACCCCTCCACTTT. It yields the protein CASSTDSPLHF.

The sample holds many counts of this clonotype. This chain joins TRBV12-3 or TRBV12-4 and TRBJ2-5; D ambiguous. The V end lost 6 bases, the J end lost 6 bases, and 14 bases lay between the germline ends. This CDR3 comprises 13 residues. The chain's CDR3 is CASSLSVVKTQYF. CDR3 in DNA: TGTGCCAGCAGCCTGTCCGTGGTAAAGACCCAGTACTTC.

This clonotype has more than one count but fewer than ten. CDR3 DNA sequence: TGTGCCACCAGTGGGCCGGGACAGGGGGCTGGAGATACGCAGTATTTT. Encoded protein: CATSGPGQGAGDTQYF. The V call is TRBV24-1, the J call TRBJ2-3; TRBD1 agrees at 12 bases. This CDR3 has 16 amino acids. Per germline, CDR1 KGHDR and CDR2 SFDVKD. V lost 5 bases to trimming and J lost 5 bases; unmatched junction nucleotides: 7.

The chain links TRBV19 to TRBJ2-2; 11 bases align to TRBD1. Germline V lookup: CDR1 LNHDA, CDR2 SQIVND (reference sequence). V lost 5 bases to trimming and J lost 4 bases; unmatched junction nucleotides: 3. This CDR3 is 15 amino acids long. This CDR3 reads CASSGTGGVTGELFF. The CDR3, as DNA: TGTGCCAGTAGTGGGACAGGGGGTGTCACCGGGGAGCTGTTTTTT.

V is TRBV20-1 and J is TRBJ2-5; TRBD1 might be the D (7 bases). The CDR3 is 13 residues long. V was shortened by 5 bases and J by 5 bases, with 15 bases between the two germline ends. Germline assignment: CDR1 DFQATT and CDR2 SNEGSKA (reference sequence). CDR3 in amino acids: CSARGGGWETQYF. The CDR3 DNA follows: TGCAGTGCTCGAGGAGGGGGCTGGGAGACCCAGTACTTC.

This clonotype was found many times. CDR3 bases: TGCAGCGTTGTTCGGGCTACCTATGGCTACACCTTC. Translating it yields CSVVRATYGYTF. The genes are TRBV29-1 and TRBJ1-2; D unresolved. V was clipped by 4 bases and J by 4 bases, with 10 bases between them. The germline V gene encodes CDR1 SQVTM and CDR2 ANQGSEA. This CDR3 is built from 12 residues.

The V call is TRBV29-1, the J call TRBJ2-3; TRBD2 matches 11 bases. Germline V gene data show CDR1 as SQVTM and CDR2 as ANQGSEA. This CDR3 spans 14 amino acids. V trimming: 6 bases; J trimming: 5 bases; junction bases outside the gene matches: 7. In DNA, the CDR3 is TGCAGCGTCGAACCGGGACTAGCGGAAGATACGCAGTATTTT. Translation gives CSVEPGLAEDTQYF.

This clonotype was recorded many times. The rearrangement joins TRBV7-9 to TRBJ2-1; D is ambiguous. The V gene lost 6 bases and the J gene lost 3 bases, with 9 bases spanning the gap. Per germline, CDR1 SEHNR and CDR2 FQNEAQ (reference sequence). The length of the CDR3 is 13 residues. CDR3 loop: CASRLAGYNEQFF. In nucleotides, the CDR3 is TGTGCCAGCAGGTTGGCCGGCTACAATGAGCAGTTCTTC.

This clonotype was counted ten times or more. V gene TRBV5-1 combines with J gene TRBJ2-3, with no clear D. The V and J ends lost 2 bases and 2 bases respectively, with 12 bases between them. CDR1 and CDR2 from the germline V gene are SGHRS and YFSETQ. This CDR3 comprises 15 residues. The chain's CDR3 is CASSFKGSITDTQYF. The CDR3 DNA follows: TGCGCCAGCAGCTTTAAAGGGTCGATCACAGATACGCAGTATTTT.

This clonotype has a handful of counts. V usage is TRBV20-1 and J usage is TRBJ1-2, with TRBD1 matching 7 bases. CDR1 is DFQATT and CDR2 is SNEGSKA in the germline V gene (reference sequence). CDR3 length equals 14 residues. The V segment lost 4 bases and the J segment 10 bases; nucleotides outside the gene matches: 15. The CDR3 region has the DNA TGCAGTGCTACCCCCTTTAGGGGGCAAGGTGTCTACACCTTC. Translated, it gives CSATPFRGQGVYTF.

This clonotype was detected a few times. The V call is TRBV7-2, the J call TRBJ1-4; D not resolved. The CDR3 runs 14 residues. CDR1 SGHTA and CDR2 FQGNSA come from the germline V gene. The ends were cut back, 4 bases at V and 10 bases at J, with 16 bases in the middle. Here the CDR3 reads CASSWVDKGGKLFF. CDR3 nucleotide sequence: TGTGCCAGCAGCTGGGTTGATAAAGGTGGAAAACTGTTTTTT.